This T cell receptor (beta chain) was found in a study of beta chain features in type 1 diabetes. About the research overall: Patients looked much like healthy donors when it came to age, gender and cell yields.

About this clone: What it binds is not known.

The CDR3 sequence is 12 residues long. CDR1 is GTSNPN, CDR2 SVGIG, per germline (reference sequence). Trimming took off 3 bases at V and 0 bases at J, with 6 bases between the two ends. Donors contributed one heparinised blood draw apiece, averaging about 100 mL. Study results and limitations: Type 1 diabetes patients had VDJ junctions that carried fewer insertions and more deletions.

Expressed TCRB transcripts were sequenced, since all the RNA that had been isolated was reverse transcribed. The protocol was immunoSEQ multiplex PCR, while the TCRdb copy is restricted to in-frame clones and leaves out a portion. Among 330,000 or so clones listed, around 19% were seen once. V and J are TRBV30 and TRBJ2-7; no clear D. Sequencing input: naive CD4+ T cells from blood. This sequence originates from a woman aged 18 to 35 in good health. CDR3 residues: CAWSTSSYEQYF. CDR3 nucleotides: TGTGCCTGGAGCACGAGCTCCTACGAGCAGTACTTC. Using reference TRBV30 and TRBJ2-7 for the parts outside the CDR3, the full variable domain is SQTIHQWPATLVQPVGSPLSLECTVEGTSNPNLYWYRQAAGRGLQLLFYSVGIGQISSEVPQNLSASRPQDRQFILSSKKLLLSDSGFYLCAWSTSSYEQYFGPGTRLTVT.